One and the same sample provided the 8 T cell receptor beta chains below, sequenced in a study of blood T cell repertoires in COVID-19. Libraries were prepared by immunoSEQ multiplex PCR; TCRdb keeps only in-frame clonotypes and omits some of them. In the table there are about 240,000 clones, roughly 80% of which are singletons. The sample comprised peripheral blood. Every receptor here comes from a woman in her sixties with active or convalescent COVID-19.

This clone occurred a few times. CDR3 loop: CASSHEQGAGATDTQYF. DNA for the CDR3: TGTGCCAGCAGTCATGAACAGGGGGCTGGGGCCACAGATACGCAGTATTTT. The genes are TRBV7-8 and TRBJ2-3; TRBD1 matches 9 bases. With V trimmed by 6 bases and J by 2 bases, 12 bases remained unmatched. Germline assignment: CDR1 SGHVS and CDR2 FQNEAQ. There are 17 residues in the CDR3.

The rearrangement links TRBV7-3 to TRBJ1-1; D unclear. The V end lost 5 bases, the J end lost 0 bases, and 10 bases lay between the germline ends. Germline values: CDR1 SGHTA, CDR2 FQGTGA. The CDR3 has 14 amino acids. CDR3 nucleotides: TGTGCCAGCAGCCCTTCACGAGTGAACACTGAAGCTTTCTTT. This codes for CASSPSRVNTEAFF. The full variable domain, with the rest looked up from reference TRBV7-3 and TRBJ1-1, is GAGVSQTPSNKVTEKGKYVELRCDPISGHTALYWYRQSLGQGPEFLIYFQGTGAADDSGLPNDRFFAVRPEGSVSTLKIQRTERGDSAVYLCASSPSRVNTEAFFGQGTRLTVV.

This clone was seen a few times. This chain connects TRBV5-8 to TRBJ1-3; 9 positions match TRBD1. V shed 3 bases, J shed 3 bases, and the junction held 10 bases outside the gene matches. This CDR3 comprises 17 residues. The V gene's germline CDR1 is SGHTS and CDR2 YDEGEE. The CDR3: CASSYAGTGPFGNTIYF. The CDR3 nucleotides read TGTGCCAGCAGCTATGCCGGGACAGGGCCCTTTGGAAACACCATATATTTT.

The chain couples TRBV18 to TRBJ1-1, with unresolved D. CDR3 size: 15 residues. V dropped 3 bases and J dropped 2 bases, with 13 bases sitting between them. Germline-derived CDR1 and CDR2 are KGHSH and LQKENI. The CDR3 DNA is TGTGCCAGCTCACCCCCGGGTATGGCCAACACTGAAGCTTTCTTT. Encoded protein: CASSPPGMANTEAFF.

V gene TRBV11-3 combines with J gene TRBJ2-1; a weak D match, TRBD1 (5 bases). The ends were cut back, 2 bases at V and 9 bases at J, with 14 bases in the middle. The CDR3 runs 14 residues. CDR1 and CDR2 (germline): SGHNT, YENEEA. CDR3 residues: CASSLSSDRSEQFF. As DNA, the CDR3 is TGTGCCAGCAGCTTAAGTTCTGACAGATCTGAGCAGTTCTTC.

The J gene is TRBJ1-4, the V gene TRBV2; unclear D gene. V was pared by 8 bases and J by 10 bases, with 8 bases between. Germline CDR1 reads SNHLY; CDR2 reads FYNNEI. This CDR3 is 10 amino acids long. The CDR3 sequence: CASPRGKLFF. The CDR3 region has the DNA TGTGCCAGCCCCCGGGGAAAACTGTTTTTT.

The V and J genes are TRBV12-3 or TRBV12-4 and TRBJ2-1; the D is unclear. Trimming took 7 bases from V and 3 from J, leaving 4 bases between them. This CDR3 is built from 11 residues. The CDR3 sequence is CASTYYNEQFF. CDR3 sequence (DNA): TGTGCCAGCACGTACTACAATGAGCAGTTCTTC.

The chain joins TRBV27 to TRBJ1-4; D not resolved. CDR3 size: 17 residues. Trimming took 5 bases from V and 4 from J, leaving 20 bases between them. Germline assignment: CDR1 MNHEY and CDR2 SMNVEV (reference sequence). CDR3 sequence: CASSPRGLSSYNEKLFF. CDR3 DNA sequence: TGTGCCAGCAGTCCGCGGGGTTTGAGCTCTTATAATGAAAAACTGTTTTTT.